The 29 T cell receptor beta chains listed next were all sequenced from one sample in a study of shared clonotypes between healthy human individuals. Some clones are missing from TCRdb's copy, which holds only in-frame ones; the method was immunoSEQ multiplex PCR. The profile covers over 2 million clones, with roughly 94% appearing a single time and 0.1% to 0.15% taken by the ten largest. What was sequenced was naive CD4+ T cells sorted from blood. The subset denotes: CD45RA+ positively selected. The receptors stem from a man between 18 and 35 years old in good health.

The gene calls are TRBV2 and TRBJ2-1; 8 bases are a match to TRBD2. The CDR3 spans 16 residues. The germline CDR1 and CDR2 sequences are SNHLY and FYNNEI. The junction had 5 bases not matched to a gene; V was cut back by 2 bases and J by 2 bases. CDR3 amino acids: CASSERAGGPYNEQFF. CDR3 nucleotide sequence: TGTGCCAGCAGTGAACGGGCGGGGGGACCCTACAATGAGCAGTTCTTC.

This chain connects TRBV10-1 to TRBJ2-3, with TRBD1 identical over 7 bases. The CDR3 runs 13 residues. From germline, CDR1 is WNHNN and CDR2 SYGVQD (reference sequence). V shed 3 bases, J shed 14 bases, and the junction held 11 bases outside the gene matches. CDR3 amino acids: CASSEAWDSFMYF. DNA for the CDR3: TGCGCCAGCAGTGAAGCTTGGGACAGTTTTATGTATTTT.

V usage is TRBV30 and J usage is TRBJ1-2; TRBD1 is a possible D gene (5 bases). V lost 4 bases and J 2 bases, leaving 14 bases between the germline ends. Germline values: CDR1 GTSNPN, CDR2 SVGIG (reference sequence). The CDR3 is made up of 14 amino acids. CDR3 loop: CAWKRPGRNYGYTF. The CDR3 bases are TGTGCCTGGAAGAGACCGGGACGAAACTATGGCTACACCTTC.

This chain joins TRBV29-1 and TRBJ2-5; 10 bases are a match to TRBD2. V shed 4 bases, J shed 4 bases, and the junction held 3 bases outside the gene matches. The CDR3 has 13 amino acids. Germline V gives CDR1 SQVTM, CDR2 ANQGSEA. CDR3 nucleotides: TGCAGCGTTGGAGCGGGGGGGCCAGAGACCCAGTACTTC. Amino acid sequence: CSVGAGGPETQYF.

The sample holds one count of this clone. The J gene is TRBJ2-3, the V gene TRBV5-1; D is unclear. Looked up from germline, CDR1 is SGHRS and CDR2 is YFSETQ. The germline V and J ends were trimmed by 0 bases and 2 bases, with 10 bases remaining between them. The CDR3 has 15 residues. CDR3: CASSLETRTTDTQYF. CDR3 bases: TGCGCCAGCAGCTTGGAAACAAGGACCACAGATACGCAGTATTTT. Full variable domain (missing parts from reference TRBV5-1 and TRBJ2-3): KAGVTQTPRYLIKTRGQQVTLSCSPISGHRSVSWYQQTPGQGLQFLFEYFSETQRNKGNFPGRFSGRQFSNSRSEMNVSTLELGDSALYLCASSLETRTTDTQYFGPGTRLTVL.

This chain connects TRBV18 to TRBJ2-7, with TRBD2 matching 7 bases. The junction had 10 bases not matched to a gene; V was cut back by 6 bases and J by 2 bases. The CDR3 has 15 amino acids. Germline CDR1 KGHSH, CDR2 LQKENI. CDR3 loop: CASSPRDGRTYEQYF. CDR3 nucleotides: TGTGCCAGCTCGCCGAGGGACGGGAGGACCTACGAGCAGTACTTC.

V usage is TRBV27 and J usage is TRBJ2-7, with D perhaps given as TRBD1 or TRBD2 (7 bases each). Trimming pared 5 bases from V and 7 bases from J, leaving 21 bases between. This CDR3 spans 15 amino acids. The germline V gene encodes CDR1 MNHEY and CDR2 SMNVEV (reference sequence). CDR3 nucleotides: TGTGCCAGCAGTCCTCGACAGGGCATCGGGGGGGAGCAGTACTTC. Amino acid sequence: CASSPRQGIGGEQYF.

This clone was picked up one time. This chain joins TRBV7-9 and TRBJ1-2; the match to TRBD1 covers 8 bases. Germline trimming cut 3 bases from V and 7 bases from J; bases unmatched to any gene: 13. The CDR3 is 16 amino acids. Germline CDR1 is SEHNR and CDR2 is FQNEAQ (reference sequence). Written as DNA, the CDR3 is TGTGCCAGCAGCTTGGCGCAGGGGGCGGTAACTGGTGGCTACACCTTC. Encoded protein: CASSLAQGAVTGGYTF.

In this sample, this clone turned up once. This sample includes further DNA sequences coding for the same CDR3. V gene TRBV29-1 combines with J gene TRBJ2-5; 8 nucleotides line up with TRBD1. CDR3 length: 12 amino acids. The germline V gene has CDR1 SQVTM and CDR2 ANQGSEA. The V segment lost 5 bases and the J segment 4 bases; nucleotides outside the gene matches: 3. The CDR3 here is CSVLRGLETQYF. The CDR3 region has the DNA TGCAGCGTTCTCAGGGGGCTAGAGACCCAGTACTTC.

The chain joins TRBV2 to TRBJ1-4; 7 nucleotides match TRBD1. Germline CDR1 is SNHLY and CDR2 is FYNNEI. The CDR3 has 14 amino acids. V gave up 8 bases and J gave up 3 bases; unmatched junction bases: 6. The CDR3 nucleotides read TGTGCCAGCGCCGGGACAGATTCTAATGAAAAACTGTTTTTT. Translated, it gives CASAGTDSNEKLFF.

The chain couples TRBV6-6 to TRBJ1-2, with D maybe TRBD1 (5 bases). From germline, CDR1 is MNHNY and CDR2 SVGAGI (reference sequence). V was trimmed by 6 bases and J by 3 bases, leaving 17 bases between them. The CDR3 is made up of 15 amino acids. The CDR3 loop is CASRSRGGGDYGYTF. In DNA form, the CDR3 reads TGTGCCAGCAGGTCCCGTGGTGGGGGTGACTATGGCTACACCTTC.

V is TRBV7-2 and J is TRBJ1-2, with a weak D call TRBD1 (6 bases). CDR1 and CDR2 from the germline V gene are SGHTA and FQGNSA. V was cut by 5 bases and J by 7 bases, with 17 bases left in between. This CDR3 has 14 residues. The CDR3 region is CASSPAPGAIGYTF. CDR3 nucleotides: TGTGCCAGCAGCCCAGCCCCAGGGGCGATTGGCTACACCTTC.

The chain links TRBV28 to TRBJ1-4; D may be TRBD1 (6 bases). Germline V gives CDR1 MDHEN, CDR2 SYDVKM. The CDR3 spans 15 residues. The V end was cut by 6 bases, the J end by 8 bases, with 19 bases between. CDR3 sequence (DNA): TGTGCCAGCAGCTTAAACAGGGCCGGGGGGGAAAAACTGTTTTTT. Protein: CASSLNRAGGEKLFF.

The genes are TRBV28 and TRBJ1-1; 7 bases fit TRBD1. With 6 bases clipped from V and 1 base from J, the junction kept 8 bases outside the gene matches. CDR3 length: 15 amino acids. Germline V gene sequence: CDR1 MDHEN, CDR2 SYDVKM. Written as DNA, the CDR3 is TGTGCCAGCAGGGCCCTGCGACAGGGGAACACTGAAGCTTTCTTT. It encodes CASRALRQGNTEAFF.

The rearrangement links TRBV20-1 to TRBJ1-4; D gene uncertain. Between the trimmed V and J ends, which lost 4 bases and 5 bases, there was a span of 2 bases. CDR3 length equals 10 residues. Germline lookup yields CDR1 DFQATT and CDR2 SNEGSKA (reference sequence). The CDR3 DNA reads TGCAGTGCTATGAATGAAAAACTGTTTTTT. The encoded protein is CSAMNEKLFF.

The rearrangement joins TRBV2 to TRBJ2-7; 12 positions match TRBD1. J gave up 8 bases and V 7 bases, and 9 bases lay outside the gene matches. CDR1 and CDR2 (germline): SNHLY, FYNNEI. The CDR3 is 14 residues long. The DNA for the CDR3 is TGTGCCAGCACCCTTCAGGGACAGGGGGCCCAGCAGTACTTC. Translating it yields CASTLQGQGAQQYF.

In the case of this clone: Other DNA sequences from this sample encode an identical CDR3 as well. The chain recombines TRBV28 with TRBJ2-5; D uncertain. Germline lookup yields CDR1 MDHEN and CDR2 SYDVKM. Trimming pared 3 bases from V and 1 base from J, leaving 6 bases between. The CDR3 has 13 residues. DNA for the CDR3: TGTGCCAGCAGTTTTGCCGGCCAAGAGACCCAGTACTTC. Residues: CASSFAGQETQYF.

About this clone: The identical CDR3 is also encoded by other nucleotide sequences in the sample. The CDR3 spells CASSFTGTGELFF. CDR3 DNA: TGTGCCAGCAGCTTCACAGGGACCGGGGAGCTGTTTTTT. The V and J genes are TRBV7-3 and TRBJ2-2; weak D call: TRBD1 (6 bases). Trimming took off 3 bases at V and 5 bases at J, with 7 bases between the two ends. Germline CDR1 SGHTA, CDR2 FQGTGA. The CDR3 is 13 amino acids.

The chain combines TRBV7-2 with TRBJ2-7, with TRBD2 matching 10 bases. Germline CDR1 reads SGHTA; CDR2 reads FQGNSA. The J segment lost 3 bases and the V segment lost 5 bases, leaving 10 bases of the junction unmatched. The CDR3 is made up of 16 amino acids. This chain's CDR3 is CASSATSGKGIYEQYF. The CDR3 DNA reads as TGTGCCAGCAGCGCCACTAGCGGGAAGGGGATCTACGAGCAGTACTTC.

The chain employs TRBV5-1 and TRBJ2-2; the match to TRBD1 covers 9 bases. The trim removed 3 bases at V and 6 bases at J, leaving 9 bases unmatched. Germline CDR1 is SGHRS and CDR2 is YFSETQ. The CDR3 is 16 residues long. CDR3 coding DNA: TGCGCCAGCAGCTCCCTCCGGGACAGGGAGGCCGGGGAGCTGTTTTTT. It is translated as CASSSLRDREAGELFF.

V and J are TRBV7-2 and TRBJ1-4; the D is unclear. The length of the CDR3 is 12 residues. Trimming took off 5 bases at V and 10 bases at J, with 11 bases between the two ends. CDR1 and CDR2 (germline): SGHTA, FQGNSA. CDR3 bases: TGTGCCAGCAGCCCGGATATAGGAAAACTGTTTTTT. Its protein is CASSPDIGKLFF.

The CDR3 spells CASSIVDTGELFF. CDR3 DNA sequence: TGTGCCAGTAGTATAGTAGACACCGGGGAGCTGTTTTTT. The chain employs TRBV19 and TRBJ2-2; no definite D call. The CDR3 is 13 residues long. Looked up from germline, CDR1 is LNHDA and CDR2 is SQIVND (reference sequence). Trimming shortened V by 1 base and J by 3 bases, and 3 bases separated the two germline ends. The variable domain in full, completed from reference TRBV19 and TRBJ2-2, reads DGGITQSPKYLFRKEGQNVTLSCEQNLNHDAMYWYRQDPGQGLRLIYYSQIVNDFQKGDIAEGYSVSREKKESFPLTVTSAQKNPTAFYLCASSIVDTGELFFGEGSRLTVL.

The rearrangement links TRBV2 to TRBJ2-7, with 7 bases fitting TRBD1. The V segment lost 4 bases and the J segment 2 bases; nucleotides outside the gene matches: 8. Germline loops: CDR1 SNHLY, CDR2 FYNNEI. The CDR3 contains 15 residues. The CDR3 DNA is TGTGCCAGCAGTGCCTTACAGGGGAGCACCTACGAGCAGTACTTC. It codes for CASSALQGSTYEQYF.

The gene calls are TRBV20-1 and TRBJ2-7; D uncertain. Germline lookup yields CDR1 DFQATT and CDR2 SNEGSKA (reference sequence). The CDR3 runs to 8 residues. CDR3 in DNA: TGCAGGGTGGGCGAGCAGTACTTC. It encodes CRVGEQYF.

V gene TRBV6-6 combines with J gene TRBJ2-3, with D unclear. Trimming took off 6 bases at V and 2 bases at J, with 9 bases between the two ends. CDR3 length: 13 residues. Germline loops: CDR1 MNHNY, CDR2 SVGAGI (reference sequence). The CDR3 protein is CASRAAATDTQYF. The CDR3 nucleotides are TGTGCCAGCAGGGCGGCCGCCACAGATACGCAGTATTTT.

The J gene is TRBJ2-1, the V gene TRBV2, with TRBD2 matching 7 bases. The CDR3 spans 15 residues. Trimming removed 4 bases from V and 7 bases from J; junction bases left unmatched: 10. Looked up from germline, CDR1 is SNHLY and CDR2 is FYNNEI. The CDR3 DNA sequence: TGTGCCAGCAGTGGGCGTTTGGGGGGGAGGAATGAGCAGTTCTTC. Its translation: CASSGRLGGRNEQFF.

The rearrangement uses TRBV9 and TRBJ2-7; tentative D call: TRBD2 (5 bases). Germline V gene data show CDR1 as SGDLS and CDR2 as YYNGEE. The CDR3 contains 15 residues. The V end was cut by 0 bases, the J end by 2 bases, with 12 bases between. The DNA for the CDR3 is TGTGCCAGCAGCGTAGACGGCGGGTCCCCCTACGAGCAGTACTTC. Translating it yields CASSVDGGSPYEQYF. Based on the CDR3 plus reference TRBV9 and TRBJ2-7, the full variable domain is DSGVTQTPKHLITATGQRVTLRCSPRSGDLSVYWYQQSLDQGLQFLIQYYNGEERAKGNILERFSAQQFPDLHSELNLSSLELGDSALYFCASSVDGGSPYEQYFGPGTRLTVT.

In DNA, the CDR3 is TGTGCCAGCAGCGTACTAGCGGGAGATCGGAATGAGCAGTTCTTC. It is translated as CASSVLAGDRNEQFF. V gene TRBV5-6 combines with J gene TRBJ2-1, with 11 bases matching TRBD2. CDR1 is SGHDT, CDR2 YYEEEE, per germline. Trimming took 4 bases from V and 7 from J; bases not matched to a gene: 7. The CDR3 is 15 amino acids.

The chain is built from TRBV19 and TRBJ2-7; unclear D gene. The germline V gene encodes CDR1 LNHDA and CDR2 SQIVND (reference sequence). Trimming left V 2 bases short and J 4 bases short, with 18 bases between. The CDR3 sequence is 16 residues long. The CDR3 protein is CASSISPPPGFYEQYF. CDR3 bases: TGTGCCAGTAGTATATCCCCGCCACCGGGTTTTTACGAGCAGTACTTC.